This entry is about one T cell receptor (beta chain). The entry originates in a study of CD8+ T cells in alopecia areata. This CDR3 has 13 residues. Between the trimmed V and J ends, which lost 5 bases and 5 bases, there was a span of 11 bases. From germline, CDR1 is MNHEY and CDR2 SVGAGI. Investigators isolated RNA and reverse transcribed it into cDNA to act as the sequencing template. Profiled with immunoSEQ multiplex PCR; TCRdb holds only in-frame clones, not every one. The data show 150,000 to 200,000 clones, roughly 66% seen once. Treatment given: oral pan-JAK inhibitor, 5-10 mg twice daily. The sample here was CD4+ T cells sorted from blood, taken at week 24, from a patient treated with tofacitinib. This TCR came from a human donor with alopecia areata. The rearrangement joins TRBV6-5 to TRBJ2-3; tentative D call: TRBD1 (5 bases). The CDR3 region is CASSRIRGDTQYF. The DNA for the CDR3 is TGTGCCAGCAGTCGAATTAGGGGAGATACGCAGTATTTT.